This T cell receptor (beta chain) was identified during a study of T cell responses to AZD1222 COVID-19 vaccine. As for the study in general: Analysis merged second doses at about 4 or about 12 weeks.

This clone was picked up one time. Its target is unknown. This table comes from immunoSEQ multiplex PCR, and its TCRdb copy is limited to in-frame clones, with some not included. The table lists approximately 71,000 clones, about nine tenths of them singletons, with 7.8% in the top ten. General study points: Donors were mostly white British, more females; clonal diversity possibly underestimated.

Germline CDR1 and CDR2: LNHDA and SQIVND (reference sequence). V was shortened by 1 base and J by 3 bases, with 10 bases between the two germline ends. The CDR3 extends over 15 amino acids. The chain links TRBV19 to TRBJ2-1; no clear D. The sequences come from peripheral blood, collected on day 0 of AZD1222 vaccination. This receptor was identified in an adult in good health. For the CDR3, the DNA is TGTGCCAGTAGTATAGGGGTCACAGACTACAATGAGCAGTTCTTC. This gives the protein CASSIGVTDYNEQFF.